This entry lists 27 T cell receptor beta chains sequenced from one sample in a study of shared clonotypes between healthy human individuals. Repertoires were generated with immunoSEQ multiplex PCR, while TCRdb's copy carries only in-frame clones and drops some. The table shows 400,000 to 550,000 clones, with approximately 79% occurring only once. Material: PBMCs. These receptor sequences come from a woman in her 40s in good health. Some clones in this sample may be carry-over from other donors' samples.

This clone was recorded a few times. The gene calls are TRBV7-6 and TRBJ2-1; no definite D call. V lost 5 bases to trimming and J lost 5 bases, with 19 bases between them. Germline CDR1 and CDR2: SGHVS and FNYEAQ. The CDR3 length is 16 residues. The CDR3 reads CASSPQMSDWHNEQFF. The DNA for the CDR3 is TGTGCCAGCAGCCCGCAAATGTCAGACTGGCACAATGAGCAGTTCTTC.

Concerning this clone: Distinct nucleotide sequences in the sample also encode this CDR3. The rearrangement uses TRBV11-2 and TRBJ1-1, with D maybe TRBD1 (5 bases). Germline CDR1 and CDR2: SGHAT and FQNNGV. Trimming left V 4 bases short and J 1 base short, with 7 bases between. The CDR3 spans 13 residues. The DNA for the CDR3 is TGTGCCAGCAGCTCTCAGGGGAACACTGAAGCTTTCTTT. It is translated as CASSSQGNTEAFF. Filled out from reference TRBV11-2 and TRBJ1-1, the complete variable domain reads EAGVAQSPRYKIIEKRQSVAFWCNPISGHATLYWYQQILGQGPKLLIQFQNNGVVDDSQLPKDRFSAERLKGVDSTLKIQPAKLEDSAVYLCASSSQGNTEAFFGQGTRLTVV.

This chain links TRBV5-1 with TRBJ2-2; D might be TRBD2 (5 bases). The germline CDR1 and CDR2 sequences are SGHRS and YFSETQ. V was cut by 0 bases and J by 1 base, with 7 bases left in between. The CDR3 is 15 amino acids. As DNA, the CDR3 is TGCGCCAGCAGCTTGGCACTAGTGAACACCGGGGAGCTGTTTTTT. Protein sequence: CASSLALVNTGELFF.

This CDR3 is CAISESGTSYEQYF. The CDR3 nucleotides are TGTGCCATCAGTGAGTCGGGGACCTCCTACGAGCAGTACTTC. The chain combines TRBV10-3 with TRBJ2-7; the D gene could be TRBD1 or TRBD2 (5 bases each). Trimming left V 0 bases short and J 0 bases short, with 6 bases between. The length of the CDR3 is 14 residues. From germline, CDR1 is ENHRY and CDR2 SYGVKD.

The chain carries TRBV10-3 and TRBJ2-3, with D maybe TRBD1 (7 bases). Deletions cut 4 bases from V and 8 bases from J, with 19 bases between. Per germline, CDR1 ENHRY and CDR2 SYGVKD. This CDR3 region has 15 residues. The CDR3 DNA sequence: TGTGCCATCAGTGGGCAGGGGGGTAGCGGTGTTACGCAGTATTTT. It yields the protein CAISGQGGSGVTQYF.

J is TRBJ1-5 and V is TRBV7-9; tentative D call: TRBD1 (5 bases). This CDR3 region has 14 residues. With 5 bases removed from V and 0 bases from J, the gap between germline ends came to 8 bases. Germline CDR1 is SEHNR and CDR2 is FQNEAQ (reference sequence). CDR3 residues: CASSPTGSNQPQHF. CDR3 bases: TGTGCCAGCAGCCCCACAGGTAGCAATCAGCCCCAGCATTTT.

The chain recombines TRBV1 with TRBJ2-3; the table assigns TRBD2, which was not confirmed against the DNA. TRBV1 counts as a pseudogene. CDR3 length equals 17 residues. CDR3 sequence reads: CTSSQDLGTSGTDTQYF. The CDR3 DNA reads TGCACCAGCAGCCAAGATCTTGGCACTAGCGGTACAGATACGCAGTATTTT.

The chain employs TRBV11-2 and TRBJ1-5; D might be TRBD1 (6 bases). V was shortened by 7 bases and J by 5 bases, with 12 bases between the two germline ends. The CDR3 is 13 residues long. Germline V gives CDR1 SGHAT, CDR2 FQNNGV. The CDR3 here is CASTTPGDQPQHF. The CDR3 DNA sequence: TGTGCCAGCACAACTCCAGGGGATCAGCCCCAGCATTTT.

The chain is built from TRBV18 and TRBJ1-1, with D possibly TRBD1 on 5 matching bases. CDR3 size: 14 residues. CDR1 is KGHSH, CDR2 LQKENI, per germline. V lost 3 bases and J lost 3, with 11 bases in between. The CDR3 DNA reads TGTGCCAGCTCACCCGGGGGAGGATACACTGAAGCTTTCTTT. This encodes CASSPGGGYTEAFF.

The chain carries TRBV6-5 and TRBJ2-3; D not certain. The CDR3 length is 11 residues. V lost 10 bases and J 6 bases, leaving 11 bases between the germline ends. Germline values: CDR1 MNHEY, CDR2 SVGAGI. The CDR3 spells CATSSADTQYF. The CDR3 coding sequence is TGTGCCACCTCCTCCGCCGATACGCAGTATTTT.

The rearrangement joins TRBV5-1 to TRBJ2-2; D may correspond to TRBD1 or TRBD2 (5 bases each). V lost 4 bases, J lost 1 base, and 11 bases lay in between. Germline V gives CDR1 SGHRS, CDR2 YFSETQ. The CDR3 contains 15 residues. The CDR3 DNA follows: TGCGCCAGCAGCCCCGGGACGGTGAACACCGGGGAGCTGTTTTTT. Amino acid sequence: CASSPGTVNTGELFF.

Turning to this clone: A far bigger clonotype differs at one base, so this is likely a read error. This CDR3 reads CATSRDSAFGGSGELFF. The CDR3 DNA follows: TGTGCCACCAGCAGAGATAGTGCTTTCGGGGGGTCCGGGGAGCTGTTTTTT. The rearrangement joins TRBV15 to TRBJ2-2; 7 bases line up with TRBD2. Per the germline V gene, CDR1 is LNHNV and CDR2 is YYDKDF (reference sequence). The junction had 10 bases not matched to a gene; V was cut back by 0 bases and J by 6 bases. The CDR3 spans 17 residues.

This chain uses TRBV5-1 with TRBJ1-2; D is undetermined. With 4 bases removed from V and 5 bases from J, the gap between germline ends came to 12 bases. The CDR3 spans 13 residues. In germline, CDR1 is SGHRS, CDR2 YFSETQ. The CDR3 spells CASSPIVSYGYTF. The CDR3 region has the DNA TGCGCCAGCAGCCCTATAGTGTCGTATGGCTACACCTTC. Looking up the rest from reference TRBV5-1 and TRBJ1-2 gives the full variable domain: KAGVTQTPRYLIKTRGQQVTLSCSPISGHRSVSWYQQTPGQGLQFLFEYFSETQRNKGNFPGRFSGRQFSNSRSEMNVSTLELGDSALYLCASSPIVSYGYTFGSGTRLTVV.

The CDR3, as DNA: TGTGCCAGCAGCTCTGGGGGGCGGCCCTCCTACGAGCAGTACTTC. Translating gives CASSSGGRPSYEQYF. This chain links TRBV11-2 with TRBJ2-7, with D possibly called TRBD1 or TRBD2 (6 bases each). Germline CDR1 reads SGHAT; CDR2 reads FQNNGV. Trimming took off 4 bases at V and 0 bases at J, with 13 bases between the two ends. This CDR3 has 15 residues.

J is TRBJ1-1 and V is TRBV5-1; D remains ambiguous. Trimming removed 5 bases at V and 1 base at J, with 9 bases between. CDR3 length: 13 amino acids. In germline, CDR1 is SGHRS, CDR2 YFSETQ. CDR3 coding DNA: TGCGCCAGCAGGACGACGGCGAACACTGAAGCTTTCTTT. Encoded protein: CASRTTANTEAFF.

This clone was seen only once. The chain carries TRBV13 and TRBJ2-1, with D hard to call. V gave up 2 bases and J gave up 8 bases, with 7 bases separating them. The CDR3 has 12 amino acids. Germline CDR1 and CDR2: PRHDT and FYEKMQ (reference sequence). The CDR3 DNA sequence: TGTGCCAGCAGCTTACGGGCACATGAGCAGTTCTTC. This translates into CASSLRAHEQFF.

V gene TRBV9 combines with J gene TRBJ2-3, with 7 nucleotides matching TRBD1. J lost 6 bases, V lost 6 bases, and 10 bases had no gene match. The CDR3 has 14 amino acids. From germline, CDR1 is SGDLS and CDR2 YYNGEE. The CDR3 DNA reads TGTGCCAGCAATTCCGGGACAGACATGGATACGCAGTATTTT. Protein: CASNSGTDMDTQYF.

V gene TRBV9 combines with J gene TRBJ2-5; TRBD1 matches at 7 bases. The CDR3 runs to 17 residues. Germline-derived CDR1 and CDR2 are SGDLS and YYNGEE. J gave up 8 bases and V 3 bases, and 19 bases lay outside the gene matches. CDR3 coding DNA: TGTGCCAGCAGCGAACTGACCGGGACAGAGGGGTTAGAAACCCAGTACTTC. Translating it yields CASSELTGTEGLETQYF.

This sequence joins TRBV6-5 and TRBJ2-1; TRBD2 aligns across 7 bases. The CDR3 consists of 14 residues. Unmatched junction bases numbered 9, after V lost 4 bases and J lost 9 bases. Per germline, CDR1 MNHEY and CDR2 SVGAGI. The CDR3 is CASSLTRERGEQFF. In nucleotides, the CDR3 is TGTGCCAGCAGTTTAACGCGGGAGCGGGGTGAGCAGTTCTTC.

This rearrangement joins TRBV7-8 to TRBJ1-1; D not certain. Germline CDR1 reads SGHVS; CDR2 reads FQNEAQ. V was clipped by 3 bases and J by 2 bases, with 10 bases between them. The CDR3 extends over 14 amino acids. CDR3 loop: CASSFLFKNTEAFF. Written as DNA, the CDR3 is TGTGCCAGCAGCTTTCTTTTCAAAAACACTGAAGCTTTCTTT.

This sequence joins TRBV20-1 and TRBJ2-7, with unresolved D. Trimming removed 4 bases from V and 5 bases from J, with 6 bases in between. The length of the CDR3 is 10 residues. In germline, CDR1 is DFQATT, CDR2 SNEGSKA (reference sequence). CDR3 nucleotide sequence: TGCAGTGCTACCAGAAACGAGCAGTACTTC. This gives the protein CSATRNEQYF.

V usage is TRBV19 and J usage is TRBJ2-7, with TRBD2 as a possible D gene (5 bases). With 1 base removed from V and 2 bases from J, the gap between germline ends came to 9 bases. Per the germline V gene, CDR1 is LNHDA and CDR2 is SQIVND (reference sequence). The CDR3 sequence is 14 residues long. DNA of the CDR3: TGTGCCAGTAGTATAGCGGGGAAGGCCTACGAGCAGTACTTC. Translated, it gives CASSIAGKAYEQYF.

This chain joins TRBV4-2 and TRBJ2-1; D not resolved. Germline V CDR1 and CDR2: LGHNA, YNFKEQ. V lost 5 bases, J lost 6 bases, and 5 bases lay in between. This CDR3 comprises 11 residues. This CDR3 reads CASSSFNEQFF. CDR3 nucleotide sequence: TGTGCCAGCAGCAGCTTCAATGAGCAGTTCTTC.

This clone has only a few counts. V usage is TRBV7-9 and J usage is TRBJ2-2; D is unclear. The CDR3 loop spans 14 amino acids. CDR1 is SEHNR, CDR2 FQNEAQ, per germline (reference sequence). V lost 5 bases and J lost 5, with 12 bases in between. The CDR3 DNA reads TGTGCCAGCAGCCCTAACCGGGTGACCGGGGAGCTGTTTTTT. It codes for CASSPNRVTGELFF.

The rearrangement uses TRBV5-3 and TRBJ2-1, with 8 bases identical to TRBD1. TRBV5-3 carries the ORF label, with uncertain function. This CDR3 is 16 amino acids long. Trimming took 0 bases from V and 1 from J; bases not matched to a gene: 3. CDR3 coding DNA: TGTGCCAGAAGCTTGGCCCAGGGGGCATCCTACAATGAGCAGTTCTTC. It codes for CARSLAQGASYNEQFF.

V gene TRBV6-5 combines with J gene TRBJ2-1; TRBD1 aligns across 7 bases. Per germline, CDR1 MNHEY and CDR2 SVGAGI. CDR3 size: 14 residues. V lost 6 bases, J lost 4 bases, and 6 bases stayed unmatched. The CDR3 bases are TGTGCCAGCAGACTCGGGACAGAGTACAATGAGCAGTTCTTC. Its translation: CASRLGTEYNEQFF.

The chain has TRBV7-9 and TRBJ2-3; TRBD2 is a possible D gene (6 bases). The germline V and J ends were trimmed by 5 bases and 3 bases, with 15 bases remaining between them. This CDR3 comprises 15 residues. Germline V lookup: CDR1 SEHNR, CDR2 FQNEAQ (reference sequence). The CDR3 region is CASSPSARGTDTQYF. The CDR3 region has the DNA TGTGCCAGCAGCCCTTCGGCCCGGGGGACAGATACGCAGTATTTT.